Listed below are T cell receptor beta chains from one sample, sequenced in a study of shared clonotypes between healthy human individuals. Profiled with immunoSEQ multiplex PCR; TCRdb holds only in-frame clones, not every one. The table shows a few hundred thousand clones, with around three quarters occurring only once. Sequencing input: PBMCs. These receptors were obtained from a woman in her thirties or forties in good health. Some clones in this sample may be carry-over from other donors' samples. The CDR3 runs from the conserved cysteine through the conserved F or W. D genes are given only for firm matches. Clone size appears in some rows only: once, few, many, or a class for an expanded clone.

v_gene	j_gene	d_gene	abundance	CDR3nt	CDR3aa
TRBV30	TRBJ2-5	TRBD2	NA	TGTGCCTGGAGTGTCGAGTTGGGACTAGCGGGAGGGAAAGAGACCCAGTACTTC	CAWSVELGLAGGKETQYF
TRBV18	TRBJ1-5	NA	few	TGTGCCAGCTCACCCCCGCTAAGTGGGCTGAATCAGCCCCAGCATTTT	CASSPPLSGLNQPQHF
TRBV5-1	TRBJ2-3	TRBD2	NA	TGCGCCAGCAGCTTGGACCTAGCGGACACAGATACGCAGTATTTT	CASSLDLADTDTQYF
TRBV27	TRBJ2-5	TRBD2	NA	TGTGCCAGCAGTTTCCTTAGCGGGAGAGGAGAGACCCAGTACTTC	CASSFLSGRGETQYF
TRBV7-3	TRBJ2-2	NA	NA	TGTGCCAGCAGCGAACAGGGAACCGGGGAGCTGTTTTTT	CASSEQGTGELFF
TRBV9	TRBJ1-1	NA	NA	TGTGCCAGCAGCACACACCAGTCGATCGATTTCGCTGAAGCTTTCTTT	CASSTHQSIDFAEAFF
TRBV7-2	TRBJ1-2	TRBD1	NA	TGTGCCAGCAGCCCCGACAGGGGAGGAGGAGGCTACACCTTC	CASSPDRGGGGYTF
TRBV4-2	TRBJ1-3	NA	NA	TGTGCCAGCAGCCAAGATAGGCCCGGCAGCTCTGGAAACACCATATATTTT	CASSQDRPGSSGNTIYF
TRBV13	TRBJ2-4	NA	few	TGTGCCAGCAGCAAGGGGGCCAAAAACATTCAGTACTTC	CASSKGAKNIQYF
TRBV28	TRBJ2-6	TRBD1	NA	TGTGCCAGCAGCTCCCTGACGGGACAGGGGGCTTCTGGGGCCAACGTCCTGACTTTC	CASSSLTGQGASGANVLTF
TRBV5-1	TRBJ2-1	TRBD2	NA	TGCGCCAGCAGCCAGGGACTAGCGGGTTACAATGAGCAGTTCTTC	CASSQGLAGYNEQFF
TRBV6-4	TRBJ1-5	NA	NA	TGTGCCAGCAGCCTGGACTCTAACCAGCCCCAGCATTTT	CASSLDSNQPQHF
TRBV5-1	TRBJ1-6	NA	NA	TGCGCCAGCAGGAAACCAACAGGGAATTCACCCCTCCACTTT	CASRKPTGNSPLHF
TRBV10-3	TRBJ2-1	TRBD2	NA	TGTGCCATCAGTGGAGCGGGAGAGTGGAACAATGAGCAGTTCTTC	CAISGAGEWNNEQFF
TRBV4-2	TRBJ2-1	NA	NA	TGTGCCAGCAGCCAAGAGAACAGTGCCTCCTACAATGAGCAGTTCTTC	CASSQENSASYNEQFF
TRBV28	TRBJ2-6	NA	NA	TGTGCCAGCAACCCCCTTGAGGCTGGGGCCAACGTCCTGACTTTC	CASNPLEAGANVLTF
TRBV29-1	TRBJ1-1	NA	NA	TGCAGCGTTGAACTAGGGGAGGGGACTGAAGCTTTCTTT	CSVELGEGTEAFF
TRBV7-9	TRBJ1-2	NA	few	TGTGCCACTCAGACCCTGGGGCGATATGGCTACACCTTC	CATQTLGRYGYTF
TRBV6-5	TRBJ1-5	NA	NA	TGTGCCAGCAGGGAGACGGGGGATAGCAATCAGCCCCAGCATTTT	CASRETGDSNQPQHF
TRBV5-1	TRBJ2-1	TRBD2	NA	TGCGCCAGCAGCCCAACCGGGACTAGCGGGATTTACAATGAGCAGTTCTTC	CASSPTGTSGIYNEQFF
TRBV7-3	TRBJ2-7	NA	NA	TGTGCCAGCAGCTTAACGAAGACGGACGAGCAGTACTTC	CASSLTKTDEQYF
TRBV6-6	TRBJ2-3	NA	NA	TGTGCCAGCGCCCTTTTTAGGACTAGCACAGATACGCAGTATTTT	CASALFRTSTDTQYF
TRBV2	TRBJ2-1	NA	NA	TGTGCCAGGAAGACCGGGAGTCGCTCCTACAATGAGCAGTTCTTC	CARKTGSRSYNEQFF
TRBV20-1	TRBJ1-1	NA	NA	TGCAGTGCTCCCGGACCGGGGAAAGCTTTCTTT	CSAPGPGKAFF
TRBV30	TRBJ1-5	NA	NA	TGTGCCTGGAACGGTCAGCGGGGGCAGCCCCAGCATTTT	CAWNGQRGQPQHF
TRBV29-1	TRBJ1-1	NA	few	TGCAGCGTTACTAGGGCCCATGAAGCTTTCTTT	CSVTRAHEAFF